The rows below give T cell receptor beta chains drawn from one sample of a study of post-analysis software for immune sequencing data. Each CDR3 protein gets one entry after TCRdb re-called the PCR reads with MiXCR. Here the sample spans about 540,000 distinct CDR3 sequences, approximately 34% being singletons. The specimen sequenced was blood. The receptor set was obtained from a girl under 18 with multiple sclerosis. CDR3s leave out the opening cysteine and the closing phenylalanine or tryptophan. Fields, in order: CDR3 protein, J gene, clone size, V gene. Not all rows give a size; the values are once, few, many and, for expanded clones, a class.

cdr3_aa: TSSLEGTNYGYT
j_call: TRBJ1-2
clone_size: NA
v_call: TRBV5-1

cdr3_aa: ASSEWGTRIGHTQY
j_call: TRBJ2-3
clone_size: few
v_call: TRBV2

cdr3_aa: ASSLRQGLNYGYT
j_call: TRBJ1-2
clone_size: few
v_call: TRBV7-9

cdr3_aa: ASSDGQPSGANVLT
j_call: TRBJ2-6
clone_size: NA
v_call: TRBV6-4

cdr3_aa: ASSRDRTTYNEQF
j_call: TRBJ2-1
clone_size: NA
v_call: TRBV6-1

cdr3_aa: ASSYCWGAQVTNEKLF
j_call: TRBJ1-4
clone_size: NA
v_call: TRBV6-5

cdr3_aa: ASSQGRGGNYGYT
j_call: TRBJ1-2
clone_size: few
v_call: TRBV4-1

cdr3_aa: ASSQNDGYEQY
j_call: TRBJ2-7
clone_size: NA
v_call: TRBV3-1

cdr3_aa: AISVGRGEYEQY
j_call: TRBJ2-7
clone_size: few
v_call: TRBV10-3

cdr3_aa: ASSQRPGTYTDTQY
j_call: TRBJ2-3
clone_size: NA
v_call: TRBV4-1

cdr3_aa: ASSQGTGFDTEAF
j_call: TRBJ1-1
clone_size: NA
v_call: TRBV4-2

cdr3_aa: AISEGSGGPRHEQY
j_call: TRBJ2-7
clone_size: few
v_call: TRBV10-3

cdr3_aa: ASSVTGSNTGELF
j_call: TRBJ2-2
clone_size: few
v_call: TRBV9

cdr3_aa: ASSNDPPGYNEQF
j_call: TRBJ2-1
clone_size: NA
v_call: TRBV5-1

cdr3_aa: ASSYDGFYNSPLH
j_call: TRBJ1-6
clone_size: NA
v_call: TRBV6-5

cdr3_aa: AISKNGQGGGYT
j_call: TRBJ1-2
clone_size: few
v_call: TRBV10-3

cdr3_aa: ASSSRGRPTDTQY
j_call: TRBJ2-3
clone_size: NA
v_call: TRBV7-3

cdr3_aa: ASSQGQEETQY
j_call: TRBJ2-5
clone_size: many
v_call: TRBV7-3

cdr3_aa: ATGRDPGRGEQF
j_call: TRBJ2-1
clone_size: once
v_call: TRBV15

cdr3_aa: ASSFGTGVVDGYT
j_call: TRBJ1-2
clone_size: few
v_call: TRBV5-1

cdr3_aa: SARESGASTDTQY
j_call: TRBJ2-3
clone_size: few
v_call: TRBV20-1

cdr3_aa: ASSSSRRGGGADTQY
j_call: TRBJ2-3
clone_size: many
v_call: TRBV6-5

cdr3_aa: ASRPGQGAGEKLF
j_call: TRBJ1-4
clone_size: NA
v_call: TRBV28

cdr3_aa: ASSLARRGARTDTQY
j_call: TRBJ2-3
clone_size: NA
v_call: TRBV5-4

cdr3_aa: SARLSGLSTDTQY
j_call: TRBJ2-3
clone_size: few
v_call: TRBV20-1

cdr3_aa: ASSQVFTGTGPNQPQH
j_call: TRBJ1-5
clone_size: NA
v_call: TRBV4-1

cdr3_aa: SARASGGYNEQF
j_call: TRBJ2-1
clone_size: few
v_call: TRBV20-1

cdr3_aa: SVLRDEGQPQH
j_call: TRBJ1-5
clone_size: NA
v_call: TRBV29-1

cdr3_aa: ASSLAGLGRNTIY
j_call: TRBJ1-3
clone_size: few
v_call: TRBV12-3/TRBV12-4

cdr3_aa: ASIGANYGYT
j_call: TRBJ1-2
clone_size: many
v_call: TRBV28